The 24 T cell receptor beta chains presented below share a single source sample, sequenced in a study of human CD8 memory T cell subsets (dated by TCRdb to about 2020). Sequencer: NextSeq 550. A Human TCR Profiling Kit was used to prepare UMI-labeled 5' RACE TCRbeta libraries. TCRdb reprocessed the reads, so every CDR3 protein sequence counts as one entry and DNA is not shown. The sample table on file contains some 6,900 distinct CDR3 sequences. About a fifth of the sample rests with the top ten. Early differentiated memory cells that were CCR7+ PD-1+ TIGIT+ and had dysfunctional, exhausted-like traits were classified as progenitor exhausted-like memory CD8+ T cells (TPEX). The sequenced sample was CD8+ T cells from PBMCs. These receptors came from a human donor in good health.

This chain uses TRBV14 with TRBJ2-1; TCRdb returns TRBD2, unconfirmable since there is no DNA. Germline CDR1 SGHDN, CDR2 FVKESK. The CDR3 covers 14 residues. The CDR3 loop is CASSQTLAGNEQFF.

The chain joins TRBV29-1 to TRBJ1-2; TCRdb names TRBD1, which stays unverified in the absence of DNA. The CDR3 spans 17 residues. Germline V CDR1 and CDR2: SQVTM, ANQGSEA. CDR3 sequence reads: CSVEERAGRGIGYGYTF.

This rearrangement joins TRBV28 to TRBJ1-5; absent DNA, TCRdb's TRBD1 call cannot be checked. In germline, CDR1 is MDHEN, CDR2 SYDVKM. The CDR3 loop spans 14 amino acids. This CDR3 is CASSPRDSNQPQHF.

The chain is built from TRBV3-1 and TRBJ2-1. The CDR3 is made up of 15 amino acids. The germline V gene encodes CDR1 LGHDT and CDR2 YNNKEL (reference sequence). CDR3: CASSLDPSSYNEQFF.

Considering frequency, this clonotype is large. The CDR3 protein is CAWNGGSGNTIYF. The chain combines TRBV30 with TRBJ1-3; the TRBD1 assignment by TCRdb is unverifiable without DNA. Germline V gene sequence: CDR1 GTSNPN, CDR2 SVGIG (reference sequence). The CDR3 has 13 residues.

This clonotype is called medium-sized (0.01 to 0.1%) based on its frequency. The genes are TRBV5-5 and TRBJ1-1; TCRdb gives TRBD1 as the D gene, but with no DNA this cannot be confirmed. The CDR3 runs 14 residues. Per the germline V gene, CDR1 is SGHKS and CDR2 is YYEKEE (reference sequence). The CDR3 protein is CASSLRGVNTEAFF.

This clonotype is called large (0.1 to 1%) based on its frequency. This chain joins TRBV25-1 and TRBJ1-1; the D call of TRBD1 rests on TCRdb alone, since no DNA is present to check it. This CDR3 region has 13 residues. The germline V gene has CDR1 MGHDK and CDR2 SYGVNS. The chain's CDR3 is CASKEGGGTEAFF.

This clonotype counts as medium-sized by frequency. The V and J genes are TRBV12-3 or TRBV12-4 and TRBJ2-1; TCRdb gives TRBD1 as the D gene, but with no DNA this cannot be confirmed. The CDR3 is 14 residues long. CDR3: CASTMTGSYNEQFF.

The chain has TRBV11-2 and TRBJ1-5; the D call from TCRdb, TRBD1, cannot be confirmed without DNA. The germline V gene encodes CDR1 SGHAT and CDR2 FQNNGV. This CDR3 is 17 amino acids long. The CDR3 loop reads CASSLVGDRGKVQPQHF.

This chain joins TRBV27 and TRBJ2-7; TCRdb's D call of TRBD1 is untestable without DNA. The germline CDR1 and CDR2 sequences are MNHEY and SMNVEV (reference sequence). This CDR3 has 15 amino acids. CDR3 amino acids: CASSLSGQGAYEQYF.

The V call is TRBV20-1, the J call TRBJ2-2; TCRdb selects TRBD1, and the lack of DNA leaves this call unchecked. From germline, CDR1 is DFQATT and CDR2 SNEGSKA (reference sequence). This CDR3 contains 14 residues. The CDR3 sequence is CSAADRGLTGELFF.

Its frequency marks this clonotype as medium-sized. The chain uses TRBV28 and TRBJ2-7. This CDR3 has 12 amino acids. Per germline, CDR1 MDHEN and CDR2 SYDVKM. CDR3 loop: CASRYGADEQYF.

The chain is built from TRBV7-3 and TRBJ2-2; TCRdb gives TRBD1 as the D gene, but with no DNA this cannot be confirmed. The CDR3 has 14 residues. Looked up from germline, CDR1 is SGHTA and CDR2 is FQGTGA. This CDR3 reads CASSLGAGPGELFF. Full variable domain (outside the CDR3, taken from reference TRBV7-3 and TRBJ2-2): GAGVSQTPSNKVTEKGKYVELRCDPISGHTALYWYRQSLGQGPEFLIYFQGTGAADDSGLPNDRFFAVRPEGSVSTLKIQRTERGDSAVYLCASSLGAGPGELFFGEGSRLTVL.

The genes are TRBV28 and TRBJ1-1; TCRdb indicates TRBD1, and absent DNA this call remains unverified. Germline loops: CDR1 MDHEN, CDR2 SYDVKM. The CDR3 consists of 13 residues. The CDR3 protein is CASSYRGLTEAFF.

V gene TRBV24-1 combines with J gene TRBJ2-1; TCRdb outputs TRBD1, but without DNA this stays unchecked. CDR3 length equals 15 residues. The germline V gene encodes CDR1 KGHDR and CDR2 SFDVKD. CDR3 in amino acids: CATSDPDRANNEQFF.

This clonotype is labeled medium-sized based on frequency. The gene calls are TRBV23-1 and TRBJ2-4; the TCRdb D gene call, TRBD1, has no DNA to confirm it. TRBV23-1 is identified as an open reading frame with a role that is uncertain. This CDR3 is built from 20 residues. The CDR3 here is CASSHLVSFVPGQGKNIQYF.

The V and J genes are TRBV28 and TRBJ2-1; TCRdb outputs TRBD1, but without DNA this stays unchecked. The CDR3 totals 14 residues. CDR1 and CDR2 from the germline V gene are MDHEN and SYDVKM. The chain's CDR3 is CASRFTGEYNEQFF.

CDR3 residues: CASSLDFGLVGDTQYF. This chain connects TRBV11-2 to TRBJ2-3; checking the TCRdb D call of TRBD2 is not possible without DNA. CDR3 size: 16 residues. CDR1 and CDR2 (germline): SGHAT, FQNNGV.

The chain couples TRBV6-1 to TRBJ2-7. The CDR3 is made up of 15 amino acids. CDR1 and CDR2 (germline): MNHNS, SASEGT. The CDR3 loop reads CASSEYAEISYEQYF.

The chain has TRBV9 and TRBJ1-2; as DNA is missing, the TRBD1 call by TCRdb cannot be tested. Germline V lookup: CDR1 SGDLS, CDR2 YYNGEE. The CDR3 length is 13 residues. The CDR3 spells CASRPMGGYGYTF.

This sequence joins TRBV12-3 or TRBV12-4 and TRBJ2-7; no DNA is available, so the TRBD1 call from TCRdb remains unchecked. CDR3 length: 14 residues. The CDR3 reads CASSGDREGYEQYF.

The CDR3 sequence: CASSLGLAGINEQFF. The chain joins TRBV7-6 to TRBJ2-1; the D gene TCRdb calls, TRBD2, cannot be checked with no DNA. The CDR3 length is 15 residues. CDR1 SGHVS and CDR2 FNYEAQ come from the germline V gene.

The chain uses TRBV5-6 and TRBJ2-7; TCRdb reports TRBD1, a call that lacks DNA to check it against. This CDR3 spans 13 amino acids. Germline V gene lookup returns CDR1 SGHDT and CDR2 YYEEEE. Here the CDR3 reads CASSSGTIYEQYF.

The chain recombines TRBV29-1 with TRBJ2-1; lacking DNA, the TRBD1 call made by TCRdb goes unchecked. This CDR3 has 13 residues. Germline CDR1 reads SQVTM; CDR2 reads ANQGSEA. CDR3: CSVADGTYNEQFF.